The sequence of this T cell receptor beta chain was determined in a study of T cells in Graves' hyperthyroidism and ophthalmopathy. For the study at large: Peripheral blood was taken when the disease was first diagnosed, before any treatment began.

This clonotype was observed at least ten times. Antigen: not known. Overall study findings and caveats: Blood also contained most expanded thyroid clonotypes above 0.001.

Amplification of TCR beta CDR3 regions used RNA as the template. The HTBI primer set was used in a first-round RT-PCR of the TCR CDR3. TCRdb ran MiXCR on the multiplex PCR reads and lists one entry per CDR3 protein. The sample records hundreds of thousands of distinct CDR3 sequences, approximately 15% being singletons. Germline values: CDR1 SEHNR, CDR2 FQNEAQ (reference sequence). V lost 5 bases and J lost 5; bases outside the gene matches: 13. CDR3 length: 16 residues. The chain links TRBV7-9 to TRBJ2-5, with TRBD2 matching over 8 bases. The sequenced sample consisted of blood. The sequence derives from a woman between 40 and 50 years old with Graves' ophthalmopathy. CDR3 in DNA: TGTGCCAGCAGCCCCCTGATAGCGGGAAGGGGGGAGACCCAGTACTTC. This gives the protein CASSPLIAGRGETQYF.